The present T cell receptor beta chain was sequenced within a study of shared clonotypes between healthy human individuals. Method: immunoSEQ multiplex PCR; TCRdb's copy keeps in-frame clones and lacks some. This sample has 490,000 or so clones; over 65% occur once, and the top ten carry 10% to 15%. CDR1 and CDR2 from the germline V gene are SGHRS and YFSETQ. CDR3 length: 13 amino acids. J gave up 2 bases and V 7 bases, and 6 bases lay outside the gene matches. Sequenced material: PBMCs. This receptor was taken from a woman between 35 and 50 years old in good health. Some clones in this sample may be carry-over from other donors' samples. This sequence joins TRBV5-1 and TRBJ2-7; 7 bases map to TRBD1. The CDR3 coding sequence is TGCGCCAGCGCCCGGGACAGAACCTACGAGCAGTACTTC. Residues: CASARDRTYEQYF.